These 14 T cell receptor beta chains were all obtained from the same sample, sequenced in a study of cytomegalovirus exposure and HLA in healthy donors. Amplification used 60 Vbeta primers and 13 Jbeta primers. Some clones are missing from TCRdb's copy, which holds only in-frame ones; the method was immunoSEQ multiplex PCR. The sample contains roughly 200,000 clones, around 80% of which appear only once. The sequenced sample consisted of PBMCs. The receptors were gathered from a woman in her twenties or thirties in good health and CMV-seropositive.

The chain joins TRBV6-6 to TRBJ2-1, with a weak D call TRBD1 (5 bases). The germline V gene encodes CDR1 MNHNY and CDR2 SVGAGI (reference sequence). V was pared by 0 bases and J by 7 bases, with 13 bases between. The CDR3 spans 15 residues. CDR3 loop: CASSYSRRGGNEQFF. CDR3 nucleotide sequence: TGTGCCAGCAGTTACTCTAGAAGGGGTGGGAATGAGCAGTTCTTC.

The chain has TRBV25-1 and TRBJ2-7; 8 nucleotides match TRBD1. This CDR3 is built from 13 residues. Germline lookup yields CDR1 MGHDK and CDR2 SYGVNS. The V and J ends lost 2 bases and 3 bases, in that order; junction bases with no gene match: 0. This CDR3 reads CASSETGGYEQYF. CDR3 nucleotide sequence: TGTGCCAGCAGTGAAACAGGGGGCTACGAGCAGTACTTC.

The chain uses TRBV5-1 and TRBJ1-4; no definite D call. Per germline, CDR1 SGHRS and CDR2 YFSETQ. Trimming took off 4 bases at V and 4 bases at J, with 8 bases between the two ends. CDR3 size: 13 residues. The CDR3, as DNA: TGCGCCAGCAGCGTACAGAGTAATGAAAAACTGTTTTTT. Protein: CASSVQSNEKLFF.

This chain links TRBV11-3 with TRBJ2-7; 9 positions agree with TRBD2. With 4 bases clipped from V and 2 bases from J, the junction kept 3 bases outside the gene matches. This CDR3 comprises 14 residues. Germline loops: CDR1 SGHNT, CDR2 YENEEA. In DNA, the CDR3 is TGTGCCAGCAGCTCGACTAGCGGCACCTACGAGCAGTACTTC. It is translated as CASSSTSGTYEQYF.

J is TRBJ1-2 and V is TRBV4-3, with D perhaps matching TRBD1 (5 bases). The germline gives CDR1 LGHNA, CDR2 YSLEER. The V end lost 0 bases, the J end lost 7 bases, and 9 bases lay between the germline ends. This CDR3 has 13 residues. The CDR3 DNA follows: TGCGCCAGCAGCCAAGAGGGGAGGGGTGGCTACACCTTC. Residues: CASSQEGRGGYTF.

V is TRBV27 and J is TRBJ1-2; perhaps TRBD1 as D (5 bases). The germline V gene encodes CDR1 MNHEY and CDR2 SMNVEV (reference sequence). The CDR3 runs to 13 residues. The V end lost 3 bases, the J end lost 4 bases, and 9 bases lay between the germline ends. The CDR3 DNA sequence: TGTGCCAGCAGTTTCGGGGGAAGCTATGGCTACACCTTC. Translation gives CASSFGGSYGYTF.

The rearrangement joins TRBV11-3 to TRBJ2-5; D may be TRBD2 (6 bases). Germline V CDR1 and CDR2: SGHNT, YENEEA. Trimming stripped 8 bases from V and 9 bases from J, with 7 bases between. The CDR3 sequence is 9 residues long. Here the CDR3 reads CASGRPQYF. CDR3 nucleotides: TGTGCCAGCGGGAGGCCCCAGTACTTC.

The genes are TRBV29-1 and TRBJ2-1; tentatively, D is TRBD2 (5 bases). The CDR3 contains 16 residues. V lost 0 bases, J lost 2 bases, and 14 bases lay in between. Germline CDR1 is SQVTM and CDR2 is ANQGSEA. CDR3 sequence reads: CSVEDTSAEPYNEQFF. The DNA of the CDR3 is TGCAGCGTTGAAGATACTTCAGCGGAACCCTACAATGAGCAGTTCTTC.

This chain connects TRBV7-9 to TRBJ2-5, with 11 bases aligning to TRBD1. Judging by the DNA end, TRBJ2-7 fits better; the J call may be wrong. This CDR3 is 14 amino acids long. CDR1 and CDR2 from the germline V gene are SEHNR and FQNEAQ (reference sequence). For the CDR3, the DNA is TGTGCCAGCAGCCCGGGGACAGGGGGCTACGAGCAGTACTTC. It encodes CASSPGTGGYEQYF.

In this sample, this clone turned up a few times. The chain uses TRBV10-3 and TRBJ2-3; TRBD2 agrees at 7 bases. The V gene end was trimmed by 0 bases and the J gene end by 2 bases; junction bases not matched to a gene: 11. The CDR3 spans 18 residues. The V gene's germline CDR1 is ENHRY and CDR2 SYGVKD. CDR3 sequence: CAISESWGGGPPTDTQYF. The CDR3 bases are TGTGCCATCAGTGAGTCATGGGGCGGGGGTCCCCCCACAGATACGCAGTATTTT.

This chain links TRBV10-3 with TRBJ1-2, with 11 bases identical to TRBD1. CDR3 length: 13 residues. Germline assignment: CDR1 ENHRY and CDR2 SYGVKD. Unmatched junction bases numbered 1, after V lost 2 bases and J lost 8 bases. CDR3 sequence: CAISERTGGGYTF. The CDR3 bases are TGTGCCATCAGTGAGAGGACAGGGGGCGGCTACACCTTC.

This clone appeared a few times. The CDR3: CASSRGGRNIRGYGYTF. As DNA, the CDR3 is TGCGCCAGCAGCCGGGGGGGCAGGAACATTCGCGGCTATGGCTACACCTTC. The V and J genes are TRBV10-1 and TRBJ1-2; tentatively, D is TRBD1 (6 bases). The CDR3 is made up of 17 amino acids. Trimming removed 6 bases from V and 4 bases from J, with 24 bases in between. The germline CDR1 and CDR2 sequences are WNHNN and SYGVQD (reference sequence).

This clone was seen a single time. The chain employs TRBV9 and TRBJ2-7; D not resolved. V was pared by 3 bases and J by 3 bases, with 7 bases between. Germline V gene data show CDR1 as SGDLS and CDR2 as YYNGEE. This CDR3 has 12 amino acids. Here the CDR3 reads CASSAGNYEQYF. The DNA of the CDR3 is TGTGCCAGCAGCGCGGGTAACTACGAGCAGTACTTC.

The chain is built from TRBV10-3 and TRBJ2-2, with 7 bases lining up with TRBD1. Germline trimming cut 7 bases from V and 1 base from J; bases unmatched to any gene: 9. CDR1 and CDR2 (germline): ENHRY, SYGVKD. CDR3 length: 16 amino acids. The CDR3, as DNA: TGTGCCATCACCACCGACAGGGCGCTGAACACCGGGGAGCTGTTTTTT. Translating it yields CAITTDRALNTGELFF.